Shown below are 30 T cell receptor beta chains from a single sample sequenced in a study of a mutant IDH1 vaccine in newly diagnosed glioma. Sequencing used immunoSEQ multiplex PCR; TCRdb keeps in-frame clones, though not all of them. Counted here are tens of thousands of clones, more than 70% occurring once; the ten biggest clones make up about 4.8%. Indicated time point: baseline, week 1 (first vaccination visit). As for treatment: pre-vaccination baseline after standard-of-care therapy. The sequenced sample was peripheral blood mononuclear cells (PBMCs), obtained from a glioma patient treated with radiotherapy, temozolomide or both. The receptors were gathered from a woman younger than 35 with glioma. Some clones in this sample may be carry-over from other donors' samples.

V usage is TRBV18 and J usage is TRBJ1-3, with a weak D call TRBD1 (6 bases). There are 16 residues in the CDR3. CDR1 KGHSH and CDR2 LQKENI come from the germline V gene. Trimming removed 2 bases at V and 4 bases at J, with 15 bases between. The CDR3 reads CASSPSHGGLGNTIYF. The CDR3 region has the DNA TGTGCCAGCTCACCATCCCACGGGGGGCTCGGAAACACCATATATTTT.

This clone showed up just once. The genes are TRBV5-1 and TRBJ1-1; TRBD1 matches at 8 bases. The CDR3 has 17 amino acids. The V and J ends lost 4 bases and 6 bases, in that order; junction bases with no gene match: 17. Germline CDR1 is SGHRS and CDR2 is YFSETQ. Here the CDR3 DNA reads TGCGCCAGCAGCCTCTTAAACAGGGGGATGAATAGAGCTGAAGCTTTCTTT. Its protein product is CASSLLNRGMNRAEAFF.

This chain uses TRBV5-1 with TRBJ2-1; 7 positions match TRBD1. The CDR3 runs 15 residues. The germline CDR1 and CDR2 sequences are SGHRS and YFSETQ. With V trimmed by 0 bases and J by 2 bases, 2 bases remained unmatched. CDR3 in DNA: TGCGCCAGCAGCTTGGCGGACAGGACCTACAATGAGCAGTTCTTC. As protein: CASSLADRTYNEQFF.

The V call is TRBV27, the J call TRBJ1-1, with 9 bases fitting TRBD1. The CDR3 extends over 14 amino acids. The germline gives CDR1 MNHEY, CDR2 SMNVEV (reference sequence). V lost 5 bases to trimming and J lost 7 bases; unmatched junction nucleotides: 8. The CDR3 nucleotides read TGTGCCAGCAGTCCGCACAGGGGGCTTAGTGAAGCTTTCTTT. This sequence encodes CASSPHRGLSEAFF.

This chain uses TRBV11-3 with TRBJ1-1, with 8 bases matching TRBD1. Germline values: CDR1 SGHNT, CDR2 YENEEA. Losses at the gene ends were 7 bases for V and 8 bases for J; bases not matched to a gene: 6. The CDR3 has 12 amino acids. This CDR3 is CASTGGQAEAFF. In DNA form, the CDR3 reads TGTGCCAGCACCGGGGGACAGGCGGAAGCTTTCTTT.

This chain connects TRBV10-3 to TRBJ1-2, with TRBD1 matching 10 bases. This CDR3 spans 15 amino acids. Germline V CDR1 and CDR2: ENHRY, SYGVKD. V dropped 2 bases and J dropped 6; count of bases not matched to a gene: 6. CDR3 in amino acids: CAISEQTGGMDGYTF. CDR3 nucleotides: TGTGCCATCAGTGAGCAGACAGGGGGCATGGATGGCTACACCTTC.

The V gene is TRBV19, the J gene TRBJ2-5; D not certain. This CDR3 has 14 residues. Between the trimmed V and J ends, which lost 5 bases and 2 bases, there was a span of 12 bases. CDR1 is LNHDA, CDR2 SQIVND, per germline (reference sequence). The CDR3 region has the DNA TGTGCCAGTAGTGGACGACGGCAACAAGAGACCCAGTACTTC. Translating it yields CASSGRRQQETQYF. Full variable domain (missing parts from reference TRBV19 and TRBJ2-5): DGGITQSPKYLFRKEGQNVTLSCEQNLNHDAMYWYRQDPGQGLRLIYYSQIVNDFQKGDIAEGYSVSREKKESFPLTVTSAQKNPTAFYLCASSGRRQQETQYFGPGTRLLVL.

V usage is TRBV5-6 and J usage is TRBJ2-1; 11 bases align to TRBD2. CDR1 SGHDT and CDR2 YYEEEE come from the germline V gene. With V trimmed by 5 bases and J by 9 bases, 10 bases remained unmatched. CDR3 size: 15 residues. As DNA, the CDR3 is TGTGCCAGCAGATTAGCGGGAGGGCCAGGGGGTGAGCAGTTCTTC. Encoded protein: CASRLAGGPGGEQFF.

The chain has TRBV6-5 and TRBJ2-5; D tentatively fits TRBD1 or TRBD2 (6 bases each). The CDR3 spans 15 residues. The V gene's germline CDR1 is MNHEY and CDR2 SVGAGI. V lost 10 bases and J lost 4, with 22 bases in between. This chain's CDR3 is CATNFFGGLGETQYF. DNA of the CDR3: TGTGCCACCAACTTCTTCGGGGGCTTGGGAGAGACCCAGTACTTC.

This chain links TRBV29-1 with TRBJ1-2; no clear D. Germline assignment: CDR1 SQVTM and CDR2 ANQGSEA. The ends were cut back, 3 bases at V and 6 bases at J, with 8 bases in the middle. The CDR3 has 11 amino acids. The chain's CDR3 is CSVEGRDGYTF. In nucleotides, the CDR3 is TGCAGCGTTGAGGGGAGGGATGGCTACACCTTC.

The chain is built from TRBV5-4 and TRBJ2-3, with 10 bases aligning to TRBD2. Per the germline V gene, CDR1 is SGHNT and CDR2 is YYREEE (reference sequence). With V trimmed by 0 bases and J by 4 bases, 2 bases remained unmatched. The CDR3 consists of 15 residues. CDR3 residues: CASSLGTSGADTQYF. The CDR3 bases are TGTGCCAGCAGCTTGGGAACTAGCGGGGCAGATACGCAGTATTTT.

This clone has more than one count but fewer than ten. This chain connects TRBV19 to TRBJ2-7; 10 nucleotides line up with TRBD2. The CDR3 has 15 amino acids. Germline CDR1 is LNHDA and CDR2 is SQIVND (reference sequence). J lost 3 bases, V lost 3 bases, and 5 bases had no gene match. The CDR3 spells CASSITLAGDYEQYF. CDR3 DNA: TGTGCCAGTAGTATTACCCTAGCGGGAGACTACGAGCAGTACTTC.

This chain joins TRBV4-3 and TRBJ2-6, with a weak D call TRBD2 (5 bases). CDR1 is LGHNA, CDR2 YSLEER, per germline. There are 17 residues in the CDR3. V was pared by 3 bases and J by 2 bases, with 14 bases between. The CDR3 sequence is CASSQNPSGTGANVLTF. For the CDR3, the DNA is TGCGCCAGCAGCCAGAACCCGTCGGGGACTGGGGCCAACGTCCTGACTTTC.

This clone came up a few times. The CDR3 sequence: CASSILGGRVEKLFF. CDR3 in DNA: TGTGCCAGTAGTATATTGGGGGGGCGAGTTGAAAAACTGTTTTTT. The chain is built from TRBV19 and TRBJ1-4, with D perhaps matching TRBD1 (6 bases). The V gene lost 2 bases and the J gene lost 7 bases, with 14 bases spanning the gap. Germline V gives CDR1 LNHDA, CDR2 SQIVND (reference sequence). The CDR3 runs to 15 residues.

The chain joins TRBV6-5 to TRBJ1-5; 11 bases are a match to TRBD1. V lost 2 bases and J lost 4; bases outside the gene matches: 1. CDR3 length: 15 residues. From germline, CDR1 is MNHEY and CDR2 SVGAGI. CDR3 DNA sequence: TGTGCCAGCAGTTACGGGACAGGGGGGAATCAGCCCCAGCATTTT. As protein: CASSYGTGGNQPQHF.

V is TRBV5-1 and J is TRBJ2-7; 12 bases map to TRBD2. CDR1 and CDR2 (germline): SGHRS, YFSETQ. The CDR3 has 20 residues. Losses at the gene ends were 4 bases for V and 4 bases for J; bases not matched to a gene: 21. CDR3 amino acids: CASSPGRGLAGSSVHYEQYF. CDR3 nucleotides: TGCGCCAGCAGCCCTGGAAGGGGACTAGCGGGTTCTTCGGTCCATTACGAGCAGTACTTC.

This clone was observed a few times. The CDR3 loop reads CASSRQAHTEAFF. CDR3 sequence (DNA): TGTGCCAGCTCCCGGCAGGCCCACACTGAAGCTTTCTTT. The genes are TRBV18 and TRBJ1-1; D is ambiguous. CDR3 length: 13 amino acids. Germline lookup yields CDR1 KGHSH and CDR2 LQKENI. Trimming cost V 6 bases and J 3 bases, with 11 bases left between them.

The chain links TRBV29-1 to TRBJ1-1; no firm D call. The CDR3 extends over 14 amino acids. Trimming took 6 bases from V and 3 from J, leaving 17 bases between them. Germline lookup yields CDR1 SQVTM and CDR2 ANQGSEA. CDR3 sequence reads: CSVLDGGIHTEAFF. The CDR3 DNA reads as TGCAGCGTGTTAGACGGCGGGATCCACACTGAAGCTTTCTTT. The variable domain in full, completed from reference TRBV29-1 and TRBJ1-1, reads SAVISQKPSRDICQRGTSLTIQCQVDSQVTMMFWYRQQPGQSLTLIATANQGSEATYESGFVIDKFPISRPNLTFSTLTVSNMSPEDSSIYLCSVLDGGIHTEAFFGQGTRLTVV.

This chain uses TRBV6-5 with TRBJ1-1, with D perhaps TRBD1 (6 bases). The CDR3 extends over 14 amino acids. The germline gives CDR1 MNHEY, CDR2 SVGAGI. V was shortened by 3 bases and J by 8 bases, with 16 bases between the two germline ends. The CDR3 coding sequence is TGTGCCAGCAGTTATGAGGGACATACGAACGAAGCTTTCTTT. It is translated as CASSYEGHTNEAFF.

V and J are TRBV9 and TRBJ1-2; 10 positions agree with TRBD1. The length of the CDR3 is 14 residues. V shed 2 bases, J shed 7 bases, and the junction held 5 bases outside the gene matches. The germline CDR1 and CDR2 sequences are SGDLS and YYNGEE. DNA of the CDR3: TGTGCCAGCAGCGTCCTGACAGGGGGCAGTGGCTACACCTTC. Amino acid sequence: CASSVLTGGSGYTF.

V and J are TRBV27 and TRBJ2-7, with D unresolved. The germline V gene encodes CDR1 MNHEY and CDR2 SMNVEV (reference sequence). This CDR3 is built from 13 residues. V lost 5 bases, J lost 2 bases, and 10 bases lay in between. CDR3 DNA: TGTGCCAGCAGTCCGACTGTAACCTACGAGCAGTACTTC. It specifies CASSPTVTYEQYF.

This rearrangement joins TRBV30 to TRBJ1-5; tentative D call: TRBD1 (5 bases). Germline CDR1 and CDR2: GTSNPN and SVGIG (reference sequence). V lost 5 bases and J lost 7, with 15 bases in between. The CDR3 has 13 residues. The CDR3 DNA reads TGTGCCTGGGGAGAGGCAGGGAGCCAGCCCCAGCATTTT. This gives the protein CAWGEAGSQPQHF.

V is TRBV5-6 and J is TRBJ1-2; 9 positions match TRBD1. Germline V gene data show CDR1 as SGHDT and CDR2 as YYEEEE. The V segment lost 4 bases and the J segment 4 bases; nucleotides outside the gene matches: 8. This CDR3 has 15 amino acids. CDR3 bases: TGTGCCAGCAGCGGGCGGGACAGGGTCCGCTATGGCTACACCTTC. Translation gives CASSGRDRVRYGYTF.

The chain's CDR3 is CASRQGLGEQYF. CDR3 coding DNA: TGTGCCAGCAGACAGGGATTGGGCGAGCAGTACTTC. V gene TRBV6-5 combines with J gene TRBJ2-7, with a weak D call TRBD1 (6 bases). Germline V gene lookup returns CDR1 MNHEY and CDR2 SVGAGI. There are 12 residues in the CDR3. Trimming left V 6 bases short and J 6 bases short, with 12 bases between.

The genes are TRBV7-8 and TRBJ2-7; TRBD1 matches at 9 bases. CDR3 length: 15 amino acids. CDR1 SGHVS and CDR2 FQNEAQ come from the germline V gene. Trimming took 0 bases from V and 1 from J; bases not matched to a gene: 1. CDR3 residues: CASSLADRGSYEQYF. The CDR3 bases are TGTGCCAGCAGCTTAGCGGACAGGGGTTCCTACGAGCAGTACTTC.

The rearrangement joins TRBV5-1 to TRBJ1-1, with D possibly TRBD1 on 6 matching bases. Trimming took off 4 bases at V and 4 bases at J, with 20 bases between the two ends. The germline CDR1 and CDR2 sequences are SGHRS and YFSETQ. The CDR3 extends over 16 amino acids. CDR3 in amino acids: CASSPGGGGFGTEAFF. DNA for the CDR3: TGCGCCAGCAGCCCCGGAGGGGGGGGATTTGGCACTGAAGCTTTCTTT.

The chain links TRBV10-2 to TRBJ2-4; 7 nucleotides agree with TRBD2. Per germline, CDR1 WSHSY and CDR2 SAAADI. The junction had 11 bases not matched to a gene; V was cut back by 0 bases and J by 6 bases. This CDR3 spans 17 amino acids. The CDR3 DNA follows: TGCGCCAGCAGTGAGTCCCCCTGGGGAGGGGACCTAAACATTCAGTACTTC. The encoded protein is CASSESPWGGDLNIQYF.

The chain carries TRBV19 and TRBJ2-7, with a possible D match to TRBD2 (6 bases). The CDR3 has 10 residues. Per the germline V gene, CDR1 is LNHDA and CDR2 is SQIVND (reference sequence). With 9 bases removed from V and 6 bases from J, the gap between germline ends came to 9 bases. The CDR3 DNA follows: TGTGCCAGGGAGGGTAGCGAGCAGTACTTC. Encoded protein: CAREGSEQYF.

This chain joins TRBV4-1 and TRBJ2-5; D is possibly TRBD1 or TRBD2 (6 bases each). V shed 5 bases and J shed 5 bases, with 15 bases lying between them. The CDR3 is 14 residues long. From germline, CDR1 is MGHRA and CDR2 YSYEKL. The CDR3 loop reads CASSKAGGGETQYF. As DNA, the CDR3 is TGCGCCAGCAGCAAAGCAGGAGGGGGTGAGACCCAGTACTTC.

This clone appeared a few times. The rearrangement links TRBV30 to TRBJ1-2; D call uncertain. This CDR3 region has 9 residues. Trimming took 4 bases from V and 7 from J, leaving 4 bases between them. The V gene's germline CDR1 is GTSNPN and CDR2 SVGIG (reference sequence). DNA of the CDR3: TGTGCCTGGACTGGTGGCTACACCTTC. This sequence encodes CAWTGGYTF.